In this sample, the clone carrying this T cell receptor (beta chain) turned up a few times. Its antigen is undetermined. Every single donor gave one heparinised blood draw, and these averaged about 100 mL. By way of CD45RO/CCR7/CD25/CD127/CD95/CD27, the CD4+ regulatory, stem cell-like memory, central memory and naive cells were sorted. What was sequenced were expressed TCRB transcripts, since all of the isolated RNA had been reverse transcribed. Deep immunoSEQ sequencing covered naive, central memory and regulatory T cell samples. Assay used: immunoSEQ multiplex PCR; TCRdb lists only in-frame clones, some missing. The data contain about 450,000 clones, 10% to 12% of them singletons. The data stem from a study of beta chain features in type 1 diabetes. Study results and limitations: The naive, central memory and Treg TCRB repertoires of patients appeared to be more similar to one another than those of healthy donors.

The sequencing input was naive CD4+ T cells from blood. The TCR originated in a woman aged 18-30 years in good health.

Here the CDR3 DNA reads TGTGCCAGCAGGACTACGGGTGGCTACACCTTC. Its translation: CASRTTGGYTF. This sequence joins TRBV5-5 and TRBJ1-2; D is undetermined. In germline, CDR1 is SGHKS, CDR2 YYEKEE (reference sequence). This CDR3 has 11 amino acids. V gave up 5 bases and J gave up 7 bases, with 9 bases separating them. The full variable domain, with the rest looked up from reference TRBV5-5 and TRBJ1-2, is DAGVTQSPTHLIKTRGQQVTLRCSPISGHKSVSWYQQVLGQGPQFIFQYYEKEERGRGNFPDRFSARQFPNYSSELNVNALLLGDSALYLCASRTTGGYTFGSGTRLTVV.